Following are 5 T cell receptor beta chains from one sample sequenced in a study of cytomegalovirus exposure and HLA in healthy donors. Amplification used 60 Vbeta primers and 13 Jbeta primers. Libraries were prepared by immunoSEQ multiplex PCR; TCRdb keeps only in-frame clonotypes and omits some of them. The sample lists around 150,000 clones; almost 80% were seen once. Sequences were obtained from PBMCs. Receptor source: a woman aged 45-65 years in good health and CMV-seropositive.

This clone was observed once. The rearrangement joins TRBV11-2 to TRBJ2-1; no clear D. V was pared by 7 bases and J by 3 bases, with 10 bases between. CDR1 and CDR2 from the germline V gene are SGHAT and FQNNGV. CDR3 length: 13 residues. This chain's CDR3 is CASTVPSYNEQFF. CDR3 nucleotide sequence: TGTGCCAGCACGGTCCCTAGCTACAATGAGCAGTTCTTC.

The chain employs TRBV2 and TRBJ2-3, with TRBD2 as a possible D gene (6 bases). There are 16 residues in the CDR3. V was cut by 7 bases and J by 2 bases, with 19 bases left in between. Germline CDR1 reads SNHLY; CDR2 reads FYNNEI. The CDR3 is CASIRSSGLHTDTQYF. CDR3 DNA: TGTGCCAGCATCAGATCATCGGGACTCCACACAGATACGCAGTATTTT.

This clone was detected only a few times. This chain links TRBV6-6 with TRBJ2-2; D gene ambiguous. Germline-derived CDR1 and CDR2 are MNHNY and SVGAGI (reference sequence). The CDR3 totals 15 residues. Trimming shortened V by 2 bases and J by 5 bases, and 12 bases separated the two germline ends. The CDR3 DNA sequence: TGTGCCAGCAGTTACGGCCAACGCTGGACCGGGGAGCTGTTTTTT. Protein sequence: CASSYGQRWTGELFF.

The chain links TRBV28 to TRBJ1-5; D remains ambiguous. Germline V gene lookup returns CDR1 MDHEN and CDR2 SYDVKM. Trimming left V 5 bases short and J 7 bases short, with 12 bases between. The CDR3 loop spans 13 amino acids. The CDR3 here is CASSPLVGQPQHF. The CDR3 bases are TGTGCCAGCAGTCCCCTGGTCGGGCAGCCCCAGCATTTT. The full variable domain, rest sourced from reference TRBV28 and TRBJ1-5, is DVKVTQSSRYLVKRTGEKVFLECVQDMDHENMFWYRQDPGLGLRLIYFSYDVKMKEKGDIPEGYSVSREKKERFSLILESASTNQTSMYLCASSPLVGQPQHFGDGTRLSIL.

This clone was observed a handful of times. V usage is TRBV7-9 and J usage is TRBJ2-7; 7 bases map to TRBD2. Germline loops: CDR1 SEHNR, CDR2 FQNEAQ (reference sequence). Germline trimming cut 1 base from V and 7 bases from J; bases unmatched to any gene: 10. The CDR3 loop spans 15 amino acids. This chain's CDR3 is CASSLVRTSLVEQYF. As DNA, the CDR3 is TGTGCCAGCAGCTTAGTGAGGACTAGTCTTGTAGAGCAGTACTTC.